What follows is one T cell receptor beta chain and its context. The antigen this receptor binds is unknown. It has no much larger one-base neighbor in the sample; base qualities were not kept. Between the V and J ends, shortened by 0 bases and 0 bases respectively, the junction contains 12 bases. The CDR3 covers 17 residues, taking in both the cysteine and the phenylalanine. The entry retains the CDR3 DNA only, 51 bases that are in frame from base 1. CDR1 LNHNV and CDR2 YYDKDF were looked up in the germline V gene (reference sequence). These data originate in a study of blood T cell repertoires in COVID-19 (dated by TCRdb to 2020 to 2021). Background on the whole study: Samples covering the acute and convalescent phases of COVID-19 were provided by collaborators in the United States, Italy and Spain. The repertoires were made available in a free public database intended to serve as a resource for research on the immune response to SARS-CoV-2. A de-identified subject ID, COVID-19 status, age in years and sex were almost always included in the sample metadata. The dataset comprised deeply sampled blood TCRbeta repertoires from subjects exposed to, actively infected with, or recovered from COVID-19. The material from the prospective study consisted of cDNA or gDNA derived from T cells, B-cell-depleted T cells, or PBMCs. Samples came from the ongoing ImmuneRACE study (first 160 participants) plus 1,254 subjects from 6 global collaborators. Where available, HLA class I and class II types were obtained from metadata supplied by the sample provider rather than from assay-based typing.

Collaborating institutions collected whole blood in K2EDTA tubes following their own protocols. For TCRbeta analysis, collaborators shipped samples as frozen whole blood, isolated PBMCs, or DNA extracted from either of those sample types. The immunoSEQ Assay, a bias-controlled multiplex PCR, was used to amplify TCRbeta CDR3 regions from genomic DNA. Turning to the authors' computational methods: Nucleated cell counts per sample were estimated from amplification of reference gene primers within the assay. To quantify the absolute abundance of each unique TCRbeta CDR3 rearrangement, sequence reads were collapsed and filtered. Productive Simpson clonality was computed per sample as the square root of Simpson's diversity index over productive rearrangements. In its TCRdb copy, this immuneACCESS table keeps in-frame sequences only and misses some clones. Where compared with another copy, unresolved V genes explain less than half of these, and the others have no known cause. For V, J and clone size, that table is used; D and trimming come from the DNA. The table for this sample lists under 300,000 clones; 85% to 90% of them were counted only once. Roughly 6.3% of the sample comes from the top ten.

Paper-wide results and their limitations: The quantity of clinical and demographic metadata differed by source and by participant and was supplied without curation.

Recombination connected TRBV15 to TRBJ1-3; TRBD1 is possibly the D segment (5 matching bases). The specimen sequenced was peripheral blood. This TCR came from a man aged 55 to 70 with acute or convalescent COVID-19. The sequence in DNA is TGTGCCACCAGCAGAGAGTCAGGGCCCACCTCTGGAAACACCATATATTTT. Its translation reads: CATSRESGPTSGNTIYF.